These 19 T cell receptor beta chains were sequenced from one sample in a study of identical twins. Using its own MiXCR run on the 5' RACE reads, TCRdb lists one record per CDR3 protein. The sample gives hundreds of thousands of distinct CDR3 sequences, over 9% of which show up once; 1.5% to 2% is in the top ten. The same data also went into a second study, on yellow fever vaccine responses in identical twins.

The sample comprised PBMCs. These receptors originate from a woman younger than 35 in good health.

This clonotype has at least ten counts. CDR3 nucleotide sequence: TGCGCCAGCAGCCCGAGACAGGGGTTCCCCTACGAGCAGTACTTC. As protein: CASSPRQGFPYEQYF. The genes are TRBV5-1 and TRBJ2-7; 8 bases agree with TRBD1. The CDR3 is 15 amino acids. Germline assignment: CDR1 SGHRS and CDR2 YFSETQ. Germline trimming cut 4 bases from V and 2 bases from J; bases unmatched to any gene: 8.

CDR3 sequence (DNA): TGTGCCAGCAGCCAGCTCGCGGGGGGGACCTACGAGCAGTACGTC. It encodes CASSQLAGGTYEQYV. The chain is built from TRBV6-1 and TRBJ2-7, with TRBD2 matching over 9 bases. J lost 2 bases, V lost 6 bases, and 8 bases had no gene match. This CDR3 has 15 amino acids. Germline loops: CDR1 MNHNS, CDR2 SASEGT.

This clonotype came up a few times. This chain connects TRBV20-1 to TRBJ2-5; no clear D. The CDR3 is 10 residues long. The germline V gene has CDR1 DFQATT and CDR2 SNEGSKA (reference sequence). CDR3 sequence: CSVVGKTQYF. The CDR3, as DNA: TGCAGCGTAGTCGGAAAGACCCAGTACTTC.

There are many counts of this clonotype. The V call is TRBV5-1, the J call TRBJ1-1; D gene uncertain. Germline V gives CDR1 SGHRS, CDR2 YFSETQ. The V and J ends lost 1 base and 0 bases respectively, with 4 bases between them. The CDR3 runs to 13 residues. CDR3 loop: CASSLYMNTEAFF. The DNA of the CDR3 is TGCGCCAGCAGCTTGTATATGAACACTGAAGCTTTCTTT.

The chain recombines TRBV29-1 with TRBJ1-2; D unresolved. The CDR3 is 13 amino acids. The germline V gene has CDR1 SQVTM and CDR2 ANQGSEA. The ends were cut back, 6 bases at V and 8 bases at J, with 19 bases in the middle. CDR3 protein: CSVRAQQAEGYTF. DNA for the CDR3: TGCAGCGTCCGGGCGCAGCAAGCGGAGGGCTACACCTTC.

CDR3 amino acids: CASSPGRHTLGNEQFF. DNA for the CDR3: TGTGCCAGCAGTCCCGGGCGGCATACCCTTGGGAATGAGCAGTTCTTC. The V call is TRBV3-1, the J call TRBJ2-1; D uncertain. V was shortened by 6 bases and J by 7 bases, with 22 bases between the two germline ends. The CDR3 covers 16 residues. Germline V gives CDR1 LGHDT, CDR2 YNNKEL (reference sequence).

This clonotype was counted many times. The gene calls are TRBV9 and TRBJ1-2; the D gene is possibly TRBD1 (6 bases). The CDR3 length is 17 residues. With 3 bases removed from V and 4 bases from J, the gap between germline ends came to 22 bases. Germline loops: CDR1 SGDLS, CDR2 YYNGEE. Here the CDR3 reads CASSASTGSPMSYGYTF. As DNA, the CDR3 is TGTGCCAGCAGCGCCTCGACAGGCTCCCCTATGAGCTATGGCTACACCTTC.

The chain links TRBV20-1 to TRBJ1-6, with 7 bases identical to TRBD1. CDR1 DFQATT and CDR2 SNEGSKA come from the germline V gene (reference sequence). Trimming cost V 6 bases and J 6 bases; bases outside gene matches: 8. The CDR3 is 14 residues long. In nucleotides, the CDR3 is TGCAGTGCCGCGGGACAGCCTACTAATTCACCCCTCCACTTT. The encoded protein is CSAAGQPTNSPLHF.

This CDR3 is CSVGTGRDNQPQHF. The CDR3 region has the DNA TGCAGCGTTGGAACCGGACGAGACAATCAGCCCCAGCATTTT. V usage is TRBV29-1 and J usage is TRBJ1-5; no clear D gene. Germline-derived CDR1 and CDR2 are SQVTM and ANQGSEA. This CDR3 is built from 14 residues. V dropped 4 bases and J dropped 3 bases, with 13 bases sitting between them.

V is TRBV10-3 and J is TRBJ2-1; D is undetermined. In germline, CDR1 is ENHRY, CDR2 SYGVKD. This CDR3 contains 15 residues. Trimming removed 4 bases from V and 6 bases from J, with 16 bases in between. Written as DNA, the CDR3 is TGTGCCATCAGTGGAGCCTACCTCCAAGGCAATGAGCAGTTCTTC. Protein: CAISGAYLQGNEQFF.

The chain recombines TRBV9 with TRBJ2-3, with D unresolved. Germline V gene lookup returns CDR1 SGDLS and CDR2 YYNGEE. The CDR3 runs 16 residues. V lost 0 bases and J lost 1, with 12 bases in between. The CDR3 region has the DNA TGTGCCAGCAGCGTAGTCGGCGGAATTGGCACAGATACGCAGTATTTT. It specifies CASSVVGGIGTDTQYF.

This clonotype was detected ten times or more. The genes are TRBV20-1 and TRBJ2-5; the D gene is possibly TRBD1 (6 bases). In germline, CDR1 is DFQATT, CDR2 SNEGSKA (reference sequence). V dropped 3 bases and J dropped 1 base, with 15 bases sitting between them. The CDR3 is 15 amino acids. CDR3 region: CSARTQGLGQETQYF. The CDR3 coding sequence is TGCAGTGCTAGGACACAGGGCCTGGGCCAAGAGACCCAGTACTTC.

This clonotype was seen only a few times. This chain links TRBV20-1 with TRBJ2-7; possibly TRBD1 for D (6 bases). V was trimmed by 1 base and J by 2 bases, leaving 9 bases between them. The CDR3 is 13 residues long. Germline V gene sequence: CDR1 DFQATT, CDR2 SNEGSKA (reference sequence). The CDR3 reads CSARVKGAYEQYV. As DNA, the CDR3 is TGCAGTGCTAGAGTGAAGGGGGCCTACGAGCAGTACGTC.

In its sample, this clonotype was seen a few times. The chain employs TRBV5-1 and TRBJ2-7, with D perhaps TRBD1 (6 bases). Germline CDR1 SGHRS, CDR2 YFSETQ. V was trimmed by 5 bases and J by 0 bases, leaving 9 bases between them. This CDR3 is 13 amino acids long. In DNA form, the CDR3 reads TGCGCCAGCAGGGCAGGGGCCTCCTACGAGCAGTACTTC. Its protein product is CASRAGASYEQYF.

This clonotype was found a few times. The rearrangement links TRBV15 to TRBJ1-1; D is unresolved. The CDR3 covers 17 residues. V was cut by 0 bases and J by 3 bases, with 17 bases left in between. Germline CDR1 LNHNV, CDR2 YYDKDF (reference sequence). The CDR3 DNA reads TGTGCCACCAGCAGAGAAGACTCCCCCGAGGGCGACACTGAAGCTTTCTTT. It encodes CATSREDSPEGDTEAFF.

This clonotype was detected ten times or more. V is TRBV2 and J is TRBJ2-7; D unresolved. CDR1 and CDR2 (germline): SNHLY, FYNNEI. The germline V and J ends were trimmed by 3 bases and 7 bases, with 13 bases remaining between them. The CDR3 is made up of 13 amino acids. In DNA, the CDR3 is TGTGCCAGCAGTGACGGTAGCCTCGGGGAGCAGTACGTC. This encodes CASSDGSLGEQYV.

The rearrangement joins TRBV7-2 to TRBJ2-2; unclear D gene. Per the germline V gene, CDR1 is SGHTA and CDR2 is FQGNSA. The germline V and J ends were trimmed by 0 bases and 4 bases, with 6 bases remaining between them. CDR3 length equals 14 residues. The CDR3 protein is CASSLAFVTGELFF. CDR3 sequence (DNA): TGTGCCAGCAGCTTAGCGTTCGTCACCGGGGAGCTGTTTTTT.

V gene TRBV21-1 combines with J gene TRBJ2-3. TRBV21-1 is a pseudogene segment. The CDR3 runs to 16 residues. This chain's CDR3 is CASRTGNPISTDTQYF. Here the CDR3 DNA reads TGTGCCAGCAGGACGGGGAACCCAATTAGCACAGATACGCAGTATTTT.

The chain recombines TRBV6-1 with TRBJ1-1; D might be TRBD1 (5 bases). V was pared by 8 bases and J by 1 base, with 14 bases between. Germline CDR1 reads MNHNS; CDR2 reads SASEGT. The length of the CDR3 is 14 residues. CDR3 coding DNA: TGTGCCAGCCGAGAGAACGGGGCGAACACTGAAGCTTTCTTT. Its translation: CASRENGANTEAFF.